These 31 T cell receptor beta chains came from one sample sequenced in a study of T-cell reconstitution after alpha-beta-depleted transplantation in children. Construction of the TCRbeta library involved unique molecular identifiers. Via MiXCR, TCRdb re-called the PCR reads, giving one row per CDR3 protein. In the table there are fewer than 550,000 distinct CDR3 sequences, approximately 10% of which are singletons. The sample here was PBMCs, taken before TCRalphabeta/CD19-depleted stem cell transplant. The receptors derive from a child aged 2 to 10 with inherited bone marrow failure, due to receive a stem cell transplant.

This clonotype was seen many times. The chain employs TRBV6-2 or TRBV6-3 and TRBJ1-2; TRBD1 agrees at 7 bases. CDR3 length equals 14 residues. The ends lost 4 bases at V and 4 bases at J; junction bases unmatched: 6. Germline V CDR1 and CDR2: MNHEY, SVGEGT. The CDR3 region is CASSFTRGTYGYTF. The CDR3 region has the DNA TGTGCCAGCAGTTTCACCAGGGGGACCTATGGCTACACCTTC.

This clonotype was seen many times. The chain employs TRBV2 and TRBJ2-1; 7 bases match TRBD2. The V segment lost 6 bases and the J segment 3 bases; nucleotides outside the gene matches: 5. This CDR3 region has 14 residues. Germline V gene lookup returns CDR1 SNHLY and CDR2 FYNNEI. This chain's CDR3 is CASRGAGVYNEQFF. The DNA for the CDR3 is TGTGCCAGCAGGGGTGCGGGAGTCTACAATGAGCAGTTCTTC.

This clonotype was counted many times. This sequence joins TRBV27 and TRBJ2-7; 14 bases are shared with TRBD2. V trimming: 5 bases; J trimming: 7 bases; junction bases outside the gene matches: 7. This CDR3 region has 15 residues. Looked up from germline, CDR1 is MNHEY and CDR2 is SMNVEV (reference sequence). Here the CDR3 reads CASSLAGLAGEEQYF. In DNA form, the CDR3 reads TGTGCCAGCAGTCTGGCGGGACTAGCGGGAGAAGAGCAGTACTTC.

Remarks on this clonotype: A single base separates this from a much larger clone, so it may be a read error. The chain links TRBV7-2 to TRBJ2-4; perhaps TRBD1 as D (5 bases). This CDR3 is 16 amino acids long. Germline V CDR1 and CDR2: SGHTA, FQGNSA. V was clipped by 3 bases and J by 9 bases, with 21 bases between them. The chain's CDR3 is CASSLVRTSLDSIQYF. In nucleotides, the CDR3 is TGTGCCAGCAGCTTGGTCCGGACAAGCCTCGACAGCATTCAGTACTTC.

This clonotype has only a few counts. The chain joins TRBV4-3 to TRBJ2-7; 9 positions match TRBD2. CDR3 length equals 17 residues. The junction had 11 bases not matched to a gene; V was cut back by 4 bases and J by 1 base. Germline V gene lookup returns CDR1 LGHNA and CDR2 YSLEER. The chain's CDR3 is CASSLEPTSGLSYEQYF. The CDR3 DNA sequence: TGCGCCAGCAGCCTTGAACCTACTAGCGGGCTATCCTACGAGCAGTACTTC.

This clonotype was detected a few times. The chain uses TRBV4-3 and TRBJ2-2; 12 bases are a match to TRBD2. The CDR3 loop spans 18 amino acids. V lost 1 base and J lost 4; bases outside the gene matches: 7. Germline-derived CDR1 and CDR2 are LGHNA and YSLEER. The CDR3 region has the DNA TGCGCCAGCAGCCAAGTGAGCGGACTAGCGGGGTCCACCGGGGAGCTGTTTTTT. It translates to CASSQVSGLAGSTGELFF.

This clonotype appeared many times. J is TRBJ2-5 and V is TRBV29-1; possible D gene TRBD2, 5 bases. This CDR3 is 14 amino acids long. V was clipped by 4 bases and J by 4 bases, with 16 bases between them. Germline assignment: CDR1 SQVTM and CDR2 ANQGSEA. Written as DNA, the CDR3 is TGCAGCGTTGTAGGGATGTACGAGGGAGAGACCCAGTACTTC. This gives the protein CSVVGMYEGETQYF.

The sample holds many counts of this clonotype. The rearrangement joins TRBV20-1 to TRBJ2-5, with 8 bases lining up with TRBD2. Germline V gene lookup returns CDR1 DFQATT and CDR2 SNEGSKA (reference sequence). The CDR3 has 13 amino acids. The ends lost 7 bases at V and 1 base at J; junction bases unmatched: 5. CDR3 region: CSEIGGVQETQYF. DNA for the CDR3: TGCAGTGAGATCGGGGGGGTCCAAGAGACCCAGTACTTC.

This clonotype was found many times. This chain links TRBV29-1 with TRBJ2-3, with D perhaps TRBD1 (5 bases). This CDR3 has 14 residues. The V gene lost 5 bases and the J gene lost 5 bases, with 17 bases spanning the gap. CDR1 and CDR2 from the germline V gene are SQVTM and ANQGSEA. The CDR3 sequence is CSVLGPQGRDTQYF. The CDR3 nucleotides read TGCAGCGTTCTGGGGCCGCAGGGAAGAGATACGCAGTATTTT.

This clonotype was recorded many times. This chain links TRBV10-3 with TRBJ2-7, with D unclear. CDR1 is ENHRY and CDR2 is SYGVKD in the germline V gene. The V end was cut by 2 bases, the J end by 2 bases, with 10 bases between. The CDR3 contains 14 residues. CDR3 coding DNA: TGTGCCATCAGTGAGCCCGAGACGACCTACGAGCAGTACTTC. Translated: CAISEPETTYEQYF.

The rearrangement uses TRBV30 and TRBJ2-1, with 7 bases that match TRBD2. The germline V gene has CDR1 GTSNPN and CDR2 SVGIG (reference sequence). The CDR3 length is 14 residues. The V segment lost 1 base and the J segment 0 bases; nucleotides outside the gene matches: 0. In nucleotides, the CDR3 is TGTGCCTGGAGTGGCGGGAGCTCCTACAATGAGCAGTTCTTC. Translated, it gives CAWSGGSSYNEQFF.

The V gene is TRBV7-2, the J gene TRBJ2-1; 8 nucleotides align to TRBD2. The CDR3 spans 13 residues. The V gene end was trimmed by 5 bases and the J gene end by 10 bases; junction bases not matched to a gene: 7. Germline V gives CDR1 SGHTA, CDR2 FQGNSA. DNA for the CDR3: TGTGCCAGCAGCCTGGAGGGCGGGGGGGAGCAGTTCTTC. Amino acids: CASSLEGGGEQFF.

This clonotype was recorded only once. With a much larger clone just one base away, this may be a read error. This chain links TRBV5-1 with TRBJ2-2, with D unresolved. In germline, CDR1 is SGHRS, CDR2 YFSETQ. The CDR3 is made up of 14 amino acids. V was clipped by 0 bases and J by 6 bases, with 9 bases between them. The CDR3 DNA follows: TGCGCCAGCAGCTTGGGTGCCGGCTCCGGGGAGCTGTTTTTT. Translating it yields CASSLGAGSGELFF.

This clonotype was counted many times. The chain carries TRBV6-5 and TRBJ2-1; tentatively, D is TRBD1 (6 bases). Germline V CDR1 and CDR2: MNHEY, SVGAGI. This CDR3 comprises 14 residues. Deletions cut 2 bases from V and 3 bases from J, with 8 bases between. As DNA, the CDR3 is TGTGCCAGCAGTTACGTGGACAGCTACAATGAGCAGTTCTTC. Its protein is CASSYVDSYNEQFF.

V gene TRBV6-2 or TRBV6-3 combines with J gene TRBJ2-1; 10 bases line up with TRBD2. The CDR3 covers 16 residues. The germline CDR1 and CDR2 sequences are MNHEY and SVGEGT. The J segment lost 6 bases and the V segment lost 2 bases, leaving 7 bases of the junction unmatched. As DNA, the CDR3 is TGTGCCAGCAGTTACCCGGGACTAGCGACCTGCAATGAGCAGTTCTTC. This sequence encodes CASSYPGLATCNEQFF.

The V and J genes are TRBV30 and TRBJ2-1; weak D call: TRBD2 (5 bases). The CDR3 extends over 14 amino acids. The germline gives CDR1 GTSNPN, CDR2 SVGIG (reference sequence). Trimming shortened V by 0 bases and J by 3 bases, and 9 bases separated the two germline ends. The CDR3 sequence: CAWSVSGLYNEQFF. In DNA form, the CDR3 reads TGTGCCTGGAGTGTAAGCGGACTCTACAATGAGCAGTTCTTC.

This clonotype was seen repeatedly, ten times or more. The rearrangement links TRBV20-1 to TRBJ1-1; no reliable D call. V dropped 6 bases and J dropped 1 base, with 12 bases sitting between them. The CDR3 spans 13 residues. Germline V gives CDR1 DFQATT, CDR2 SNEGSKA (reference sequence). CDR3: CSAEHLGNTEAFF. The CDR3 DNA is TGCAGTGCGGAACACCTAGGGAACACTGAAGCTTTCTTT.

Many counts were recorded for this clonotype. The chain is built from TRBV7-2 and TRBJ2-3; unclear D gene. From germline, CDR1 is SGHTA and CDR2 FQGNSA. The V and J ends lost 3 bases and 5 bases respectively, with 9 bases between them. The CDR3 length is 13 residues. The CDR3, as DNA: TGTGCCAGCAGCTTGGAGCAACTAGATACGCAGTATTTT. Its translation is CASSLEQLDTQYF.

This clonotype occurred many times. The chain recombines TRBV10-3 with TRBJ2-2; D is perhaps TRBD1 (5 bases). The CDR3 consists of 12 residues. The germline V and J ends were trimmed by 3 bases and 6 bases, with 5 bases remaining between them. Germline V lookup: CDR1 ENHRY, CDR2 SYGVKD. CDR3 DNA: TGTGCCATCAGTGAAGGGGCCGGGGAGCTGTTTTTT. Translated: CAISEGAGELFF.

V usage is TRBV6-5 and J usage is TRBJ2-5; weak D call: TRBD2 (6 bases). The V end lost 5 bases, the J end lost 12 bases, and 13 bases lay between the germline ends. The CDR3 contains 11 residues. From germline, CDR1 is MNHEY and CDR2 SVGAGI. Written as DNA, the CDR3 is TGTGCCAGCAGTCACGGGGGAGAGGAGTACTTC. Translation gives CASSHGGEEYF.

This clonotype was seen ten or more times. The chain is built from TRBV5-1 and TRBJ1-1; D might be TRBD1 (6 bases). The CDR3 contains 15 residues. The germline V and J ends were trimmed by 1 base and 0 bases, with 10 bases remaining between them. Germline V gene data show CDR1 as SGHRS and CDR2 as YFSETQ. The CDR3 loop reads CASSLHRVMNTEAFF. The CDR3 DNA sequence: TGCGCCAGCAGCTTGCACAGGGTCATGAACACTGAAGCTTTCTTT.

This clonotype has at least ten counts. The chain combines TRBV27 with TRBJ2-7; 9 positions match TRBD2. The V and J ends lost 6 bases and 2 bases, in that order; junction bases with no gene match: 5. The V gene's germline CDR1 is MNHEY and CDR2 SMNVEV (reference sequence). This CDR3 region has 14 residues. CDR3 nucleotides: TGTGCCAGCAGACCGACTAGCGGTACCTACGAGCAGTACTTC. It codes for CASRPTSGTYEQYF.

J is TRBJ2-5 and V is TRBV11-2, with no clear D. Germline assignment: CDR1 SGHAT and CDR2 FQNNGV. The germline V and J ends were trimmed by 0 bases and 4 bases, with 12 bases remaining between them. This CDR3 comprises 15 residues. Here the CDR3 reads CASSLDPMGGETQYF. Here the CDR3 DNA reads TGTGCCAGCAGCTTAGATCCTATGGGCGGAGAGACCCAGTACTTC.

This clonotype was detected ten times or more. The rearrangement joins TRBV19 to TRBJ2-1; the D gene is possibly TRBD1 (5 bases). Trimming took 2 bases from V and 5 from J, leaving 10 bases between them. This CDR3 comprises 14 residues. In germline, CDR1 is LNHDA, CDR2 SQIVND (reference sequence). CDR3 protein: CASSIRTPNNEQFF. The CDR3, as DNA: TGTGCCAGTAGTATACGGACACCTAACAATGAGCAGTTCTTC.

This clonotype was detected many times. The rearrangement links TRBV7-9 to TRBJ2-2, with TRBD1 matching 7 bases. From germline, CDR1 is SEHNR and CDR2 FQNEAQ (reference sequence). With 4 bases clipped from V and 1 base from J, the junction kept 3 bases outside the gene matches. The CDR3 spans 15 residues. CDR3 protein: CASSSRGLNTGELFF. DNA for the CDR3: TGTGCCAGCAGCTCGAGGGGGCTGAACACCGGGGAGCTGTTTTTT.

The CDR3 DNA is TGTGCCAGCAGCAAAACTAGCGGGAGGGCCGTTGAGCAGTTCTTC. Protein product: CASSKTSGRAVEQFF. The rearrangement uses TRBV6-1 and TRBJ2-1, with 13 bases matching TRBD2. This CDR3 region has 15 residues. The V gene end was trimmed by 6 bases and the J gene end by 9 bases; junction bases not matched to a gene: 8. Germline lookup yields CDR1 MNHNS and CDR2 SASEGT.

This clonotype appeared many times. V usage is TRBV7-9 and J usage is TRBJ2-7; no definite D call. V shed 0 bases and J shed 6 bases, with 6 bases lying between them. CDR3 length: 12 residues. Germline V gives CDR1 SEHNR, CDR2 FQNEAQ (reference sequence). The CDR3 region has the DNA TGTGCCAGCAGCTTAGCGCACCGCGAGCAGTACTTC. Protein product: CASSLAHREQYF.

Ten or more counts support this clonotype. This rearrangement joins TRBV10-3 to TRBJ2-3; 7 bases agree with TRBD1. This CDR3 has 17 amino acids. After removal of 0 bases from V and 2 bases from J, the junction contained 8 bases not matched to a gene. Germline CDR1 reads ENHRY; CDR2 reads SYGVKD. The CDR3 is CAISESLRGQATDTQYF. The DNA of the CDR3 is TGTGCCATCAGTGAGTCGCTGAGGGGGCAAGCCACAGATACGCAGTATTTT.

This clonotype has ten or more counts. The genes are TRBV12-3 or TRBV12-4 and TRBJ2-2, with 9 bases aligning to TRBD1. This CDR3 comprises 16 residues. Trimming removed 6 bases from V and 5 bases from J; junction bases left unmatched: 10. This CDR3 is CASSAGTGSGTGELFF. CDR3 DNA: TGTGCCAGCAGCGCTGGGACAGGGAGTGGGACCGGGGAGCTGTTTTTT.

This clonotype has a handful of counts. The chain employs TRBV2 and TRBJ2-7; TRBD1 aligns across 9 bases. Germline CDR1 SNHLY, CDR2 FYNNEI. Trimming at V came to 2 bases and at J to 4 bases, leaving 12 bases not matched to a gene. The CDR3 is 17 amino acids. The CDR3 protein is CASSELFGTGNPYEQYF. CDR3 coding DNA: TGTGCCAGCAGTGAACTCTTCGGGACAGGGAATCCGTACGAGCAGTACTTC.

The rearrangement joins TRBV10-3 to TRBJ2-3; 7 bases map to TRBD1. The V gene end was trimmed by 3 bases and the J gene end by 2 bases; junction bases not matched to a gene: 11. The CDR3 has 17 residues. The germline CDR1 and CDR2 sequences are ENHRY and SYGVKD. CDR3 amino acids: CAISDSVYRGDTDTQYF. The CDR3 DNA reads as TGTGCCATCAGTGATTCGGTTTACAGGGGTGACACAGATACGCAGTATTTT.